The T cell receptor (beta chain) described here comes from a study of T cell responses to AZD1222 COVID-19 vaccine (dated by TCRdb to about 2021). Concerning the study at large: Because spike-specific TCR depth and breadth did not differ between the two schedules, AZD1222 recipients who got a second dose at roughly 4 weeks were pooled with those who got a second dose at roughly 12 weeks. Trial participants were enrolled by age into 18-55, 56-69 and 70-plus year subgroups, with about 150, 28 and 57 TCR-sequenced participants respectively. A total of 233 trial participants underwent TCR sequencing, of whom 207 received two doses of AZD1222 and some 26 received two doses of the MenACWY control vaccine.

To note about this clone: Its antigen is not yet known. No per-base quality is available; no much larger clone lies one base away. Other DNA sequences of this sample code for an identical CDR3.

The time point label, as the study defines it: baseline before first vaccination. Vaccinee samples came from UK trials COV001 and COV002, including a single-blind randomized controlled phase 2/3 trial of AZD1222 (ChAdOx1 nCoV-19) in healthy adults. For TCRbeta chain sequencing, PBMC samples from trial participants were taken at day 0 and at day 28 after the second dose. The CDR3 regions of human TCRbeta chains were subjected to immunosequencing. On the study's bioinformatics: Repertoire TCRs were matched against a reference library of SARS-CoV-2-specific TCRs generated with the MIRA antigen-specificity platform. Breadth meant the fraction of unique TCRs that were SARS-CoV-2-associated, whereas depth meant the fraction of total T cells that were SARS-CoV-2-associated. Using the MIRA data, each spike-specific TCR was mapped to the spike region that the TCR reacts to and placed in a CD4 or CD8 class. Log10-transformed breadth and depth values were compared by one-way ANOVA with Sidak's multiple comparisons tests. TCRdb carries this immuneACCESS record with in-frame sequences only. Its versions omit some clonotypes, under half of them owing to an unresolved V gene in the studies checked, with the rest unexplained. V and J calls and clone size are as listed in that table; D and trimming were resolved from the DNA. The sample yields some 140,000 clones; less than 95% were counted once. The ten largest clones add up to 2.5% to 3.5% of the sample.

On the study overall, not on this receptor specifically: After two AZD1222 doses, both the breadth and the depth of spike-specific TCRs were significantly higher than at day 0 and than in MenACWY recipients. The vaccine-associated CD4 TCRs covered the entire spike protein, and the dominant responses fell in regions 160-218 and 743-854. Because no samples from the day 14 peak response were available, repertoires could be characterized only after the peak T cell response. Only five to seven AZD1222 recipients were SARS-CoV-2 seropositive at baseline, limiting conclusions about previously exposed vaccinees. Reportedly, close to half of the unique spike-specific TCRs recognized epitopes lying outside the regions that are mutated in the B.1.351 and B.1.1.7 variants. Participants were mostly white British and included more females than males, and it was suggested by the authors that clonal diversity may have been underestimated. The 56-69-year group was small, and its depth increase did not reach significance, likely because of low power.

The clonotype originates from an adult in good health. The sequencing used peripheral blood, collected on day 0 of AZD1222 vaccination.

The CDR3 sequence is CASSLGGGYGYTF. In nucleotide form, the sequence is TGCGCCAGCAGCTTGGGAGGGGGCTATGGCTACACCTTC. Rearrangement joined TRBV5-1 to TRBJ1-2, with TRBD1 as a weak D call on 6 bases. Between the V and J ends, shortened by 0 bases and 4 bases respectively, the junction contains 7 bases. The CDR3 runs 13 residues from the cysteine to the phenylalanine. The sequence is cut down to CDR3 DNA, 39 bases in frame from base 1. Per the germline V gene, SGHRS is the CDR1 and YFSETQ is the CDR2. The CDR3 plus the reference TRBV5-1 and TRBJ1-2 genes for the other parts give the full variable domain: KAGVTQTPRYLIKTRGQQVTLSCSPISGHRSVSWYQQTPGQGLQFLFEYFSETQRNKGNFPGRFSGRQFSNSRSEMNVSTLELGDSALYLCASSLGGGYGYTFGSGTRLTVV.